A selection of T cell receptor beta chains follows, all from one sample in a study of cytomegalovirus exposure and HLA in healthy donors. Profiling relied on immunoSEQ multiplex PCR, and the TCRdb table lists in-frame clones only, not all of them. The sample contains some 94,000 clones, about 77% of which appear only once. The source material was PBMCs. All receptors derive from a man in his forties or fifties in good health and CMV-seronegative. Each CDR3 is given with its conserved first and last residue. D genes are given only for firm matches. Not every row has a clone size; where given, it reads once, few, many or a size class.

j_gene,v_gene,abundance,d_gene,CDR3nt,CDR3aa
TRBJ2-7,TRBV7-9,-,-,TGTGCCAGCAGCCTAGGGACAAACCCCGAGCAGTACTTC,CASSLGTNPEQYF
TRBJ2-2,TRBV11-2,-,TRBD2,TGTGCCAGCAGCTCAGTCATGGCGGGAGTAACGAGACCCGGGGAGCTGTTTTTT,CASSSVMAGVTRPGELFF
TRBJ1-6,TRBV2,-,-,TGTGCCAGCCACCGAGGGGGGAGGGATTCACCCCTCCACTTT,CASHRGGRDSPLHF
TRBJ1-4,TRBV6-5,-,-,TGTGCCAGCAGTTACTTGTCAGATGAAAAACTGTTTTTT,CASSYLSDEKLFF
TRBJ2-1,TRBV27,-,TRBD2,TGTGCCAGCAGTCCTGAAGGGGGACTAGCGGCCATCTACAATGAGCAGTTCTTC,CASSPEGGLAAIYNEQFF
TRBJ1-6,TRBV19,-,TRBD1,TGTGCCAGTAGTGGACAGGGTAATTCGCCCCTCCACTTT,CASSGQGNSPLHF
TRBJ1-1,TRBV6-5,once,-,TGTGCCAGCAGGTACGAGGGGAGGACTGAAGCTTTCTTT,CASRYEGRTEAFF
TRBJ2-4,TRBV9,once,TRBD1,TGTGCCAGCAGTACACCTGGACAGGGGGCTGCAAACATTCAGTACTTC,CASSTPGQGAANIQYF
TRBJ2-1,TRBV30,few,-,TGTGCCTGGAGTGTACTTCTCGGCGGGTCGTTCTCCTACAATGAGCAGTTCTTC,CAWSVLLGGSFSYNEQFF
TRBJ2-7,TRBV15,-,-,TGTGCCACCAGCAGAGATCTCCAGGGGGGTTCCTACGAGCAGTACTTC,CATSRDLQGGSYEQYF
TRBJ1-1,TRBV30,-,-,TGTGCCTGGAGCCCGCAGGGAGGTGGTAACACTGAAGCTTTCTTT,CAWSPQGGGNTEAFF
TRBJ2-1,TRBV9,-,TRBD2,TGTGCCAGCAGCGCGGCCGGAAACGGACTAGCGGTTTCCAATGAGCAGTTCTTC,CASSAAGNGLAVSNEQFF
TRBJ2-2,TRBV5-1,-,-,TGCGCCAGCAGCTTCATCGGGGGTGCGAACACCGGGGAGCTGTTTTTT,CASSFIGGANTGELFF
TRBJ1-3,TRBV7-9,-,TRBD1,TGTGCCAGCATGTACCAGGGGGTAAGCTCTGGAAACACCATATATTTT,CASMYQGVSSGNTIYF
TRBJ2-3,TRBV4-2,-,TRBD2,TGTGCCAGCAGCCAAGCCCTAGCGGGGACGGATACGCAGTATTTT,CASSQALAGTDTQYF
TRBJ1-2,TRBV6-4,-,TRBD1,TGTGCCAGCAGTGAGGGGACAGGTCCAACTATCCTTGGCTACACCTTC,CASSEGTGPTILGYTF
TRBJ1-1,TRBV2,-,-,TGTGCCAGCAGTCTCTGGAGTCAGACTGAAGCTTTCTTT,CASSLWSQTEAFF
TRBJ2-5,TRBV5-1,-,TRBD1,TGCGCCAGCAGCTTACAGGGGGGCCAAGAGACCCAGTACTTC,CASSLQGGQETQYF
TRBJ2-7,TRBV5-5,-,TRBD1,TGTGCCAGCAGCTCGCAGGCCGGGACAGGATACGAGCAGTACTTC,CASSSQAGTGYEQYF
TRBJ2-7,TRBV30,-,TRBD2,TGTGCCTGGGGAAAGCGGGGGCCCGCGTACGAGCAGTACTTC,CAWGKRGPAYEQYF
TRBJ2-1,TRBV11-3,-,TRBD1,TGTGCCAGCAGCCCCCGGGACAGGGTTAATGAGCAGTTCTTC,CASSPRDRVNEQFF
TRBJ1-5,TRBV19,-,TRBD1,TGTGCCAGTTCGATGGGGACAGTGAATCAGCCCCAGCATTTT,CASSMGTVNQPQHF
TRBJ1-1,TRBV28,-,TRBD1,TGTGCCAGCGAGGGGACAGGGACTGCATCTTTCTTT,CASEGTGTASFF
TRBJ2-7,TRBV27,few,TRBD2,TGTGCCAGCAGTCGAGGGACTAGCGGATCATACGAGCAGTACTTC,CASSRGTSGSYEQYF